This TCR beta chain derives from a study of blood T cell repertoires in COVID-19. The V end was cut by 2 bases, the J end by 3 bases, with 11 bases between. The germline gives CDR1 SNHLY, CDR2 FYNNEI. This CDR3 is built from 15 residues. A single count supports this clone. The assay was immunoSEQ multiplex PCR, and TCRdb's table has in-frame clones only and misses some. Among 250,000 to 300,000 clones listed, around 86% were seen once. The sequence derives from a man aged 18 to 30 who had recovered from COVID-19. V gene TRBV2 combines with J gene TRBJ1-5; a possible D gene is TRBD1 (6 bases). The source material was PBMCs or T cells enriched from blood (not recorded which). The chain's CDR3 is CASSELTGFNQPQHF. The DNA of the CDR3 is TGTGCCAGCAGTGAATTGACAGGTTTCAATCAGCCCCAGCATTTT.